This is a list of T cell receptor beta chains from one sample in a study of metastatic and nonmetastatic thyroid tumors. MiXCR re-clonotyped the PCR reads for TCRdb. Of under 25,000 clones in the sample, 25% to 30% were seen once. The sequencing input was blood. These receptor sequences come from a male donor with papillary thyroid cancer or a benign thyroid nodule (not recorded which). Some clones in this sample may be carry-over from other donors' samples. The CDR3 runs from the conserved cysteine through the conserved F or W.

TRBV27	TRBJ2-5	CASSLSSLGETQYF
TRBV5-1	TRBJ2-1	CASSLRPAGSYNEQFF
TRBV18	TRBJ1-6	CASSTTGSYNSPLHF
TRBV11-3	TRBJ2-2	CASSSRDRSPTGELFF
TRBV11-2	TRBJ2-7	CASSKRTVRIEQYF
TRBV19	TRBJ2-7	CASSIGGLTDYEQYF
TRBV12-3/TRBV12-4	TRBJ2-1	CASSTSGRAGEQFF
TRBV3-1	TRBJ2-5	CASQHRTSGRAHF
TRBV6-1	TRBJ2-3	CASSDRARGADTQYF
TRBV24-1	TRBJ2-3	CATSVPGNCVTDTQYF
TRBV14	TRBJ1-4	CASSRTGFTTNEKLFF
TRBV5-8	TRBJ2-3	CASSPVQDTQYF
TRBV6-2/TRBV6-3	TRBJ1-6	CASSLRQLLHNSPLHF
TRBV19	TRBJ2-2	CASRETYTTGELFF